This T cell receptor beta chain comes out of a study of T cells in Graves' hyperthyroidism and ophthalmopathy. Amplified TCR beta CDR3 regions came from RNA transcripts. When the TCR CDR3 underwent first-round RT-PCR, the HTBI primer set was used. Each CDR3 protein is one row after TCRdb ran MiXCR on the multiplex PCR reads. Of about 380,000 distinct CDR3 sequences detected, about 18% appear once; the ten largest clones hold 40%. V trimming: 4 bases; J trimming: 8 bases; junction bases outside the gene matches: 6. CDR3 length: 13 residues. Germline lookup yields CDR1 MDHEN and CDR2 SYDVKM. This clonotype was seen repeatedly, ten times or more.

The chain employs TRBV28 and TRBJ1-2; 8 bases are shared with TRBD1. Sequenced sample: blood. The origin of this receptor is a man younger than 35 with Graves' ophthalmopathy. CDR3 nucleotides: TGTGCCAGCAGTTCGGACAGGGCGGGGGGCTACACCTTC. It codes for CASSSDRAGGYTF.